This T cell receptor beta chain stems from a study of blood T cell repertoires in COVID-19 (dated by TCRdb to 2020 to 2021). Regarding the study in general: The collaborator samples originated in the United States, Italy and Spain and spanned the acute and convalescent phases of COVID-19. The prospective study material was composed of cDNA or gDNA derived from T cells, B-cell-depleted T cells, or PBMCs. The dataset comprised deeply sampled blood TCRbeta repertoires from subjects exposed to, actively infected with, or recovered from COVID-19. The repertoires were released in a freely available public database intended as a resource for research on the immune response to SARS-CoV-2. Samples were obtained from the ongoing ImmuneRACE study (first 160 participants) and from about 1,300 subjects provided by 6 global collaborators. Nearly every sample came with metadata listing a de-identified subject ID, COVID-19 status, age in years and sex. Where HLA class I and class II types were available, the types were taken from metadata supplied by the sample provider, not from assay-based typing. Summary of the overall study and its limitations: The quantity of clinical and demographic metadata differed by source and by participant and was supplied without curation.

Per the germline V gene, MNHEY is the CDR1 and SVGAGI is the CDR2. Relative to germline, V is missing 5 bases and J is missing 3 bases, with 10 bases of the junction outside any gene match. The CDR3 runs 15 amino acids, cysteine and phenylalanine included. The kept DNA is CDR3 alone, 45 bases in frame from the first base. About this clone itself: No cognate antigen has been identified for it. Per-nucleotide qualities are absent, and no much larger clonotype sits a single base away.

TCRbeta CDR3 regions were amplified from genomic DNA by means of the immunoSEQ Assay, a bias-controlled multiplex PCR. In the source study's methods: The number of nucleated cells in each sample was estimated by amplification of reference gene primers within the assay. Sequence reads were collapsed and filtered to measure the absolute abundance of every unique TCRbeta CDR3 rearrangement. For each sample, productive Simpson clonality was calculated as the square root of Simpson's diversity index over productive rearrangements. TCRdb carries this immuneACCESS record with in-frame sequences only. Its versions omit some clonotypes, under half of them owing to an unresolved V gene in the studies checked, with the rest unexplained. V and J calls plus clone size are reproduced from that table; the DNA served to infer D and trimming. The sample table shows just over 350,000 clones, and more than 75% are seen once. The ten largest make up 2.5% to 3% of the sample.

Enrolling through a virtual design, the prospective study's participants ranged in age from roughly 18 to 90 years and lived across 24 United States geographic areas. To assign participants to cohorts, the prospective study relied on clinical history that participants themselves reported in a screening survey and a study questionnaire. ImmuneRACE Cohort 3 recovered participants were defined by two consecutive negative NP/OP PCR tests, healthcare professional clearance, or symptom resolution. In the prospective study, whole blood, serum and a nasopharyngeal or oropharyngeal swab were collected from each participant by mobile phlebotomists. Over an approximately 2-month period, participants in the prospective study had the option of providing additional blood draws and questionnaires. Before DNA extraction, prospective study blood samples were shipped either frozen or at room temperature.

In this chain, TRBV6-5 is recombined with TRBJ2-7; 7 of the junction bases match TRBD1. Sequenced sample: PBMCs or T cells enriched from blood (not recorded which). This TCR was recovered from a woman in her twenties or thirties who had recovered from COVID-19. The CDR3 region has the sequence CASSPRRDSVYEQYF. The nucleotides read TGTGCCAGCAGTCCACGACGGGACAGTGTCTACGAGCAGTACTTC.